Sequencing of this T cell receptor beta chain was carried out in a study of cytomegalovirus exposure and HLA in healthy donors. A single count supports this clone. Antigen specificity is unknown. The ends lost 5 bases at V and 8 bases at J; junction bases unmatched: 15. The CDR3 sequence is 16 residues long. Germline V lookup: CDR1 MDHEN, CDR2 SYDVKM. Study conclusions and caveats: The authors excluded some V segments, including TRBV6-2 and TRBV6-3, as indistinguishable.

PCR used 60 Vbeta primers and 13 Jbeta primers. Clones were read by immunoSEQ multiplex PCR, and TCRdb kept only the in-frame ones, dropping some. The sample has approximately 150,000 clones; 70% to 80% are singletons. The chain recombines TRBV28 with TRBJ1-2; 9 bases agree with TRBD1. The clonotype was recovered from a man aged 25 to 45 in good health and CMV-seropositive. Sequencing was performed on PBMCs. CDR3 sequence (DNA): TGTGCCAGCAGTGGAACAGGGGGCCCCGCGATGGGGGGCTACACCTTC. Its protein product is CASSGTGGPAMGGYTF.